The entry below gives a single TCR beta chain sequence along with its context. Its matching antigen is unknown. Some clones are missing from TCRdb's copy, which holds only in-frame ones; the method was immunoSEQ multiplex PCR. The table records approximately 30,000 clones, around three quarters of them present only once. From germline, CDR1 is SGHRS and CDR2 YFSETQ. The length of the CDR3 is 14 residues. Unmatched junction bases numbered 10, after V lost 5 bases and J lost 9 bases. The data are from a study of cytotoxic CD8 clonotypes in ibrutinib-treated CLL. Across the whole study: Partial responders about 24, complete 2; roughly twelve progressed and roughly 14 stayed in remission by median roughly 73 months. Response samples were taken after a median roughly 12 months of treatment, range 6 to 36.

General study findings and limits: Baseline clonality exceeded age-matched healthy donors and tracked circulating CD8+ T-cell counts.

Specimen: PBMCs, collected after 24 months of ibrutinib treatment. This receptor was obtained from a human donor with chronic lymphocytic leukemia. The chain has TRBV5-1 and TRBJ2-4; 8 positions agree with TRBD2. The CDR3 region has the DNA TGCGCCAGCAGTGAAGGGACTAGAGGGGGCATTCAGTACTTC. It codes for CASSEGTRGGIQYF.